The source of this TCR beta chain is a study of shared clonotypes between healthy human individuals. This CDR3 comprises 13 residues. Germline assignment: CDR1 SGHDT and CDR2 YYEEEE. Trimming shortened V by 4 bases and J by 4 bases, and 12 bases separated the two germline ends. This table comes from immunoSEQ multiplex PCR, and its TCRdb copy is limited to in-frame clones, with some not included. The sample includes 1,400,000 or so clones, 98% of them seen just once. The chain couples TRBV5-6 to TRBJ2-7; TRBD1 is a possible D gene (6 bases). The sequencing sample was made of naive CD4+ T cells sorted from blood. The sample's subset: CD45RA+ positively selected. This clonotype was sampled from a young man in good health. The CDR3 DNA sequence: TGTGCCAGCAGCAAACAGGGTCGGTACGAGCAGTACTTC. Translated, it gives CASSKQGRYEQYF.